The 5 T cell receptor beta chains below all came from one sample that was sequenced in a study of shared clonotypes between healthy human individuals. Produced via immunoSEQ multiplex PCR; TCRdb's table is partial and in-frame only. The sample contains millions of clones, around 96% of which appear only once. Naive CD8 cells lacked CD45RO, underwent positive selection for CCR7 and left out terminally differentiated effector memory CD45RA+ cells. Source material: naive CD8+ T cells sorted from blood. These receptors originate from a man aged 18 to 29 in good health.

The chain combines TRBV5-1 with TRBJ1-1; TRBD1 might be the D (5 bases). The CDR3 consists of 15 residues. CDR1 is SGHRS, CDR2 YFSETQ, per germline. The ends were cut back, 2 bases at V and 7 bases at J, with 18 bases in the middle. DNA of the CDR3: TGCGCCAGCAGCTTAACGCGAAGGCAGGGATTTGAAGCTTTCTTT. It codes for CASSLTRRQGFEAFF.

The rearrangement uses TRBV5-1 and TRBJ2-7; TRBD2 agrees at 9 bases. V was pared by 4 bases and J by 1 base, with 9 bases of the junction left unmatched. Looked up from germline, CDR1 is SGHRS and CDR2 is YFSETQ. The CDR3 is 16 amino acids. Written as DNA, the CDR3 is TGCGCCAGCAGCCCGGGTGGGAGCGGGGGGTCCTACGAGCAGTACTTC. Protein: CASSPGGSGGSYEQYF.

V is TRBV27 and J is TRBJ1-6; unclear D gene. The CDR3 is 14 amino acids. Germline V gene data show CDR1 as MNHEY and CDR2 as SMNVEV (reference sequence). Trimming stripped 5 bases from V and 7 bases from J, with 12 bases between. The DNA for the CDR3 is TGTGCCAGCAGTGGGGAGAGATGGAATTCACCCCTCCACTTT. This codes for CASSGERWNSPLHF.

The V call is TRBV28, the J call TRBJ1-5, with TRBD1 as a possible D gene (5 bases). The germline CDR1 and CDR2 sequences are MDHEN and SYDVKM. This CDR3 has 13 amino acids. The V end lost 3 bases, the J end lost 10 bases, and 13 bases lay between the germline ends. The CDR3 nucleotides are TGTGCCAGCAGTTTCGAATTGGGGGACCCCCAGCATTTT. Residues: CASSFELGDPQHF.

This clone was detected only once. This rearrangement joins TRBV30 to TRBJ1-2; no firm D call. This CDR3 is built from 12 residues. Per the germline V gene, CDR1 is GTSNPN and CDR2 is SVGIG (reference sequence). The ends were cut back, 5 bases at V and 8 bases at J, with 15 bases in the middle. The CDR3 region is CAWDGVRLGYTF. The CDR3 nucleotides read TGTGCCTGGGATGGGGTGCGGTTGGGCTACACCTTC.